This T cell receptor beta chain was identified during a study of response to subunit inactivated influenza vaccine. Findings and caveats of the study: Authors suggested each seasonal flu vaccination may recruit only limited numbers of new T cells.

Germline V gene data show CDR1 as SEHNR and CDR2 as FQNEAQ (reference sequence). The CDR3 contains 13 residues. V lost 7 bases, J lost 4 bases, and 4 bases stayed unmatched. TCRdb independently ran MiXCR on the RT-PCR reads; one entry per CDR3 protein. The sample includes 450,000 to 600,000 distinct CDR3 sequences, 15% to 20% seen only once; the top ten take 3% to 3.5%. This clonotype appeared a few times. What it binds is unknown. The chain couples TRBV7-9 to TRBJ1-5; 7 bases match TRBD1. The clonotype was recovered from a man aged 45 to 70 who received an inactivated influenza vaccine. The sequencing here drew on CD4+ T cells sorted from PBMCs, taken around 25 months after vaccination. The CDR3 region has the DNA TGTGCCAGCAACGACAGGGAGAATCAGCCCCAGCATTTT. It translates to CASNDRENQPQHF.